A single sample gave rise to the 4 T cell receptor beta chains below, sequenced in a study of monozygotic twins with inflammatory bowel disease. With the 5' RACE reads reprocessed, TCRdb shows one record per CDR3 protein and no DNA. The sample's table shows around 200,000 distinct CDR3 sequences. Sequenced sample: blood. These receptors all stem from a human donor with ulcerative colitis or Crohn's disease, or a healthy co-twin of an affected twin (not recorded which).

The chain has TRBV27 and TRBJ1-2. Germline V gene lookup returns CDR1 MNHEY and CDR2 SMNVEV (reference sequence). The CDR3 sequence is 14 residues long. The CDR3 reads CASSPRGVVYGYTF.

CDR3 loop: CASSEFGNYGYTF. This chain joins TRBV6-1 and TRBJ1-2. The CDR3 runs to 13 residues. Germline assignment: CDR1 MNHNS and CDR2 SASEGT.

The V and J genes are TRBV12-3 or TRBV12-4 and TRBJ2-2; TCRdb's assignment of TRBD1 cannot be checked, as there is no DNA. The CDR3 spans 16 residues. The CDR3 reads CASTQTRGRTTGELFF.

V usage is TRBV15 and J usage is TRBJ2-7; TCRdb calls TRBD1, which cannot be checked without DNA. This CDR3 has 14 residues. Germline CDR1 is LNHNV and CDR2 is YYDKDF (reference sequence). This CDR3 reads CATSSGFRGYEQYF.